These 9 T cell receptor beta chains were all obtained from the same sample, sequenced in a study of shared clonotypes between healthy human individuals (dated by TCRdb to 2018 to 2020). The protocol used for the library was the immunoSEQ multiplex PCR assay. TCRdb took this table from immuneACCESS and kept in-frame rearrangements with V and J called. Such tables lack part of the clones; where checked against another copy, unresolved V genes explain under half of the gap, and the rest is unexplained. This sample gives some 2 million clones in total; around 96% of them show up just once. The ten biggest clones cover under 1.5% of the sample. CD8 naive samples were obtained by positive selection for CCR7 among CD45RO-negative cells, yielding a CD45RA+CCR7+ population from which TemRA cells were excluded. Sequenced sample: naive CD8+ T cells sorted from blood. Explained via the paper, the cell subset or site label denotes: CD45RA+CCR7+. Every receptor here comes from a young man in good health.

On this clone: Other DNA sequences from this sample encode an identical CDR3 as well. The CDR3 is CASSLGQFSYEQYF. CDR3 DNA: TGCGCCAGCAGCTTGGGCCAGTTCTCCTACGAGCAGTACTTC. The chain recombines TRBV5-1 with TRBJ2-7, with unresolved D. The germline V gene has CDR1 SGHRS and CDR2 YFSETQ. This CDR3 comprises 14 residues. V lost 0 bases to trimming and J lost 0 bases, with 7 bases between them.

CDR3 amino acids: CASSPPPRSEELFF. CDR3 nucleotide sequence: TGTGCCAGCAGCCCTCCCCCCCGCTCGGAGGAGCTGTTTTTT. V usage is TRBV9 and J usage is TRBJ2-2; D not certain. The CDR3 loop spans 14 amino acids. Per germline, CDR1 SGDLS and CDR2 YYNGEE. Trimming shortened V by 4 bases and J by 10 bases, and 17 bases separated the two germline ends. Full variable domain (remainder filled in from reference TRBV9 and TRBJ2-2): DSGVTQTPKHLITATGQRVTLRCSPRSGDLSVYWYQQSLDQGLQFLIQYYNGEERAKGNILERFSAQQFPDLHSELNLSSLELGDSALYFCASSPPPRSEELFFGEGSRLTVL.

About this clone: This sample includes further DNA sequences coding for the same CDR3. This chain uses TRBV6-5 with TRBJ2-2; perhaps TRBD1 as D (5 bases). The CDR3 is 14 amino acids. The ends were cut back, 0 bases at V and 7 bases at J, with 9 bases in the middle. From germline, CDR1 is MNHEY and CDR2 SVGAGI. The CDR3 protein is CASSYSEGVGELFF. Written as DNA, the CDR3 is TGTGCCAGCAGTTACTCGGAAGGGGTCGGGGAGCTGTTTTTT.

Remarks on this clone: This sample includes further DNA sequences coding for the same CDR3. This chain's CDR3 is CASSDRGYEQYF. CDR3 nucleotide sequence: TGCGCCAGCAGTGACAGGGGTTACGAGCAGTACTTC. The chain employs TRBV10-2 and TRBJ2-7; tentatively, D is TRBD1 (6 bases). Germline V lookup: CDR1 WSHSY, CDR2 SAAADI. The CDR3 covers 12 residues. The V and J ends lost 3 bases and 4 bases respectively, with 7 bases between them.

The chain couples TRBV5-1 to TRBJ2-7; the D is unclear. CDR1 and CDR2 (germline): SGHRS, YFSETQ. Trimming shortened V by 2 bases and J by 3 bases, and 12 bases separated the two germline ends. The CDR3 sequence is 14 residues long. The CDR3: CASSFYTPCYEQYF. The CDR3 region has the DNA TGCGCCAGCAGCTTCTATACACCCTGCTACGAGCAGTACTTC. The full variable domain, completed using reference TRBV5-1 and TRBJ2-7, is KAGVTQTPRYLIKTRGQQVTLSCSPISGHRSVSWYQQTPGQGLQFLFEYFSETQRNKGNFPGRFSGRQFSNSRSEMNVSTLELGDSALYLCASSFYTPCYEQYFGPGTRLTVT.

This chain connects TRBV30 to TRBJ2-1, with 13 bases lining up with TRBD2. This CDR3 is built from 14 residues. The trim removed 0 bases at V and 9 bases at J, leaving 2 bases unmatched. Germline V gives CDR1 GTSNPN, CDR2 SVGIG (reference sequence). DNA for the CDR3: TGTGCCTGGAGTGTACTAGCGGGGGGGACTGAGCAGTTCTTC. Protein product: CAWSVLAGGTEQFF.

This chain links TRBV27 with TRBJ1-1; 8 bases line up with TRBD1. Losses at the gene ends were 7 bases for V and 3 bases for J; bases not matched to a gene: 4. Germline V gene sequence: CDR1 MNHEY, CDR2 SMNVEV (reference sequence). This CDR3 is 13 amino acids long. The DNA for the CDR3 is TGTGCCAGCAAAGAGACAGGGGACACTGAAGCTTTCTTT. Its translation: CASKETGDTEAFF.

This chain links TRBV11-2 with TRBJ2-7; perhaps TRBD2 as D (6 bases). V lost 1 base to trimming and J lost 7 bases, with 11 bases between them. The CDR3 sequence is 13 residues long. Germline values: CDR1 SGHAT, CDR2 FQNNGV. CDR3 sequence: CASSLAVSGEQYF. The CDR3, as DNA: TGTGCCAGCAGCTTAGCGGTTAGCGGAGAGCAGTACTTC. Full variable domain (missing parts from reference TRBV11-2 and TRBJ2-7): EAGVAQSPRYKIIEKRQSVAFWCNPISGHATLYWYQQILGQGPKLLIQFQNNGVVDDSQLPKDRFSAERLKGVDSTLKIQPAKLEDSAVYLCASSLAVSGEQYFGPGTRLTVT.

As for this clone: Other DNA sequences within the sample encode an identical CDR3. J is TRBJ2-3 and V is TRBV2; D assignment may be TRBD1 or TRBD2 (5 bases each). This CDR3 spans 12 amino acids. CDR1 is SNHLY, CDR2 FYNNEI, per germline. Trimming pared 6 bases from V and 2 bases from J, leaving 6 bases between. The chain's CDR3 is CASRGPTDTQYF. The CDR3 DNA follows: TGTGCCAGCAGGGGACCCACAGATACGCAGTATTTT.